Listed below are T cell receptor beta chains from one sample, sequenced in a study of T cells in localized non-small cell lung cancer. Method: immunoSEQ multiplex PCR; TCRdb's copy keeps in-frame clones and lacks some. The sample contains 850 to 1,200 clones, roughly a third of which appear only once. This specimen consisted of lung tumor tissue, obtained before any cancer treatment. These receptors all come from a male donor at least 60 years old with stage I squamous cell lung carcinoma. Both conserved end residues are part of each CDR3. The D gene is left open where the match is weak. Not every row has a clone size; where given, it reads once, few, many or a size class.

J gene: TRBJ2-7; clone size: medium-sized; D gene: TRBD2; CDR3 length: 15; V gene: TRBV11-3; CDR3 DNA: TGTGCCAGCAGCGAAACTAGCGGGAGGGCTCCCGAGCAGTACTTC; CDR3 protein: CASSETSGRAPEQYF
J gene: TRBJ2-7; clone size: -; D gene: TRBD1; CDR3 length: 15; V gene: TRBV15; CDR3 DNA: TGTGCCACCAGCAGAGACCGGACAGGGGGGGACGAGCAGTACTTC; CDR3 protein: CATSRDRTGGDEQYF
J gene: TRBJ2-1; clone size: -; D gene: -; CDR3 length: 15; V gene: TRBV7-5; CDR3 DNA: TGTGCCAGCAGCTCGGAACTAGCGGACCACAATGAGCAGTTCTTC; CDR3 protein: CASSSELADHNEQFF
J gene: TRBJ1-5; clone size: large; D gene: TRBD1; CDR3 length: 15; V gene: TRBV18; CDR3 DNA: TGTGCCAGCTCACCGGACAGGGGAGGCAATCAGCCCCAGCATTTT; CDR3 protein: CASSPDRGGNQPQHF
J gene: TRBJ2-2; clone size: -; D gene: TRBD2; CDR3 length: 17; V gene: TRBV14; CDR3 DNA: TGTGCCAGCAGCCTCAAGGGGGGACTAGTAGGACCCGGGGAGCTATTTTTT; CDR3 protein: CASSLKGGLVGPGELFF
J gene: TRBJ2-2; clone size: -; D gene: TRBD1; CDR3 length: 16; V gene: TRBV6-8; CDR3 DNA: TGTGCCAGCAGCGGTCGGGACAGGGGGTTTCTCGGGGAGCTGTTTTTT; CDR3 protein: CASSGRDRGFLGELFF
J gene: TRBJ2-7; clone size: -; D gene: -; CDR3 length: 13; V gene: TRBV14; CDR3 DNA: TGTGCCAGCAATCGGGGGCTTTCCTACGAGCAGTACTTC; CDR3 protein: CASNRGLSYEQYF
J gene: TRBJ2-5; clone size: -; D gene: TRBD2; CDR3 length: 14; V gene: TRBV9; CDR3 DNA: TGTGCCAGCAGCGGGACTAGCGGGAGAGAGACCCAGTACTTC; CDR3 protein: CASSGTSGRETQYF
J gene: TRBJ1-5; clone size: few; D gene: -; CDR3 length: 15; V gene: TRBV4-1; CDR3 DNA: TGCGCCAGCAGCCAAGAAGATCTAAGCAATCAGCCTCAGCATTTT; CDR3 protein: CASSQEDLSNQPQHF
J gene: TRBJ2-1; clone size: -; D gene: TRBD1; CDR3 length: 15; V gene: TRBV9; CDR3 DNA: TGTGCCAGCAACCCGACAGGGGGCGCCTACAATGAGCAGTTCTTC; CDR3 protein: CASNPTGGAYNEQFF
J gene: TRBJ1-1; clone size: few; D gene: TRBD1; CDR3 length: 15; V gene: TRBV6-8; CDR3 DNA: TGTGCCAGCAGTTACGCCCGACAGGGGAACACTGAAGCTTTCTTT; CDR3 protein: CASSYARQGNTEAFF
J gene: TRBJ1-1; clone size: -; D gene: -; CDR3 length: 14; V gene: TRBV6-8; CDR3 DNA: TGTGCCAGCAGTTACTCTGGACCTCTTGGTGAAGCTTTCTTT; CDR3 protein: CASSYSGPLGEAFF
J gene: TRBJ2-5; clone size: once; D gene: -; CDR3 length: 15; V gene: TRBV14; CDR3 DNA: TGTGCCAGCAGCCAAGAGGGGTGGAAGGGAAGGACCCAGTACTTC; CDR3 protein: CASSQEGWKGRTQYF
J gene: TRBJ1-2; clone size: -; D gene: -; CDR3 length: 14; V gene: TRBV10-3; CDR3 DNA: TGTGCCATCAGTGAGACAGGGTATGACTATGGCTACACCTTC; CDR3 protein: CAISETGYDYGYTF
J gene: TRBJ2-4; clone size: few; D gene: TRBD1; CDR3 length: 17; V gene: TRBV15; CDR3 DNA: TGTGCCACCAGCAGAGAGCAGGGGGCGAATCCCTTAAACATTCAGTACTTC; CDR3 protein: CATSREQGANPLNIQYF
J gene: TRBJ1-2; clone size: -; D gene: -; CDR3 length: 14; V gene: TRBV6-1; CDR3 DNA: TGTGCCAGCAGTGAAGTTGCCGGGGACTATGGCTACACCTTC; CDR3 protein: CASSEVAGDYGYTF
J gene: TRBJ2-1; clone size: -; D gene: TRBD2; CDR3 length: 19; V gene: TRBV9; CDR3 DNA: TGTGCCAGCAGCCTCCGCGGGACTAGCGGGGGCGGGCTTATGAATGAGCAGTTCTTC; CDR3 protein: CASSLRGTSGGGLMNEQFF
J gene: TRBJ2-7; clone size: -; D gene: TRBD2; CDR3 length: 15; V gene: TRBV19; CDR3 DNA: TGTGCCAGTAGTATAGGTCTAGCGGGTACCTACGAGCAGTACTTC; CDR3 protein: CASSIGLAGTYEQYF
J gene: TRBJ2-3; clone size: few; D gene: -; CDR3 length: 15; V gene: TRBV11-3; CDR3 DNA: TGTGCCAGCAGCTCACCGTCGGGAGTCACAGATACGCAGTATTTT; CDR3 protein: CASSSPSGVTDTQYF
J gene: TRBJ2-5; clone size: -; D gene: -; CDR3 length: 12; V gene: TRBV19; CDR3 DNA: TGTGCCAGTACCAACGGTAGGGAGACCCAGTACTTC; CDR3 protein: CASTNGRETQYF
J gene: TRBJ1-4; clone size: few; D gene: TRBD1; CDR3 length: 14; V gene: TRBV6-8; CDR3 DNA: TGTGCCAGCAGTTCGACAGGGGGGAATGAAAAACTGTTTTTT; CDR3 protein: CASSSTGGNEKLFF
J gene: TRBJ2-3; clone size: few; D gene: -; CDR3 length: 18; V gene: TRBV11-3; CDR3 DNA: TGTGCCAGCAGCCCACTTCCCGGGACTCTTTCCCCCCCAGATACGCAGTATTTT; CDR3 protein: CASSPLPGTLSPPDTQYF
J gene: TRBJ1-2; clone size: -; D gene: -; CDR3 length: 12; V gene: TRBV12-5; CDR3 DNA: TGTGCTAGTGGTTTAGAGACCGGGGGCTCCACCTTC; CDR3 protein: CASGLETGGSTF
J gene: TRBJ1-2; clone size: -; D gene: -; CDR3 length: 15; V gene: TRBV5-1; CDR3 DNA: TGCGCCAGCAGCTTGGCAGGCTTAGGTGGCTATGGCTACACCTTC; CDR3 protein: CASSLAGLGGYGYTF
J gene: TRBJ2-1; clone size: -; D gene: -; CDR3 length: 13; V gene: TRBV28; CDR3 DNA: TGTGCCAGCAGTCTGCCTTTGCTCCATGAGCAGTTCTTC; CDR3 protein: CASSLPLLHEQFF
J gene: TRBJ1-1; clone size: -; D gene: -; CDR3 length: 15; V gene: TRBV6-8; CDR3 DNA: TGTGCCAGCAGCGATGAACGGAGAGCCAACACTGAAGCTTTCTTT; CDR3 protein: CASSDERRANTEAFF
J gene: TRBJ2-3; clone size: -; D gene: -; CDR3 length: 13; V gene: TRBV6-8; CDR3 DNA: TGTGCCATCAGTCAGGACTACACAGATACGCAGTATTTT; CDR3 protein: CAISQDYTDTQYF
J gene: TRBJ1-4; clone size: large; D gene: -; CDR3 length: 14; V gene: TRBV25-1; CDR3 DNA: TGTGCCAGCAGTGAGGCAGGGAGTGGTGAAAAACTGTTTTTT; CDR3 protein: CASSEAGSGEKLFF
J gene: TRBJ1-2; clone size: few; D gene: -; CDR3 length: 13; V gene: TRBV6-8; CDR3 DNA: TGTGCCAGCAGCCGGGGGACAAACTATGGCTACACCTTC; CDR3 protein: CASSRGTNYGYTF
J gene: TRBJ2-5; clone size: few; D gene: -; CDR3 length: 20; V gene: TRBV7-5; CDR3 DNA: TGTGCCAGCCCCGGTGGGGACAGCTTAATTTCGGACTACCTTCGACGGACCCAGTACTTC; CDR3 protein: CASPGGDSLISDYLRRTQYF
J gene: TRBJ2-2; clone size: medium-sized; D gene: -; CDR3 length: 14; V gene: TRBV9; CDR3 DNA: TGTGCCAGCAGCGTAGTACTAGGAGCCGGGGAGCTGTTTTTT; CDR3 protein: CASSVVLGAGELFF
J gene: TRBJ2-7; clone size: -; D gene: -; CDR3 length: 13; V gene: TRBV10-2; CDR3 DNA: TGCGCCAGCAGTCCGTCCAGGGCGTACGAGCAGTACTTC; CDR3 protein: CASSPSRAYEQYF
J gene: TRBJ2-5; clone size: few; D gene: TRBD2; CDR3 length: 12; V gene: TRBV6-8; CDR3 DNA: TGTGCAAGCAACCTAGCGGGAGAGACCCAGTACTTC; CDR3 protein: CASNLAGETQYF
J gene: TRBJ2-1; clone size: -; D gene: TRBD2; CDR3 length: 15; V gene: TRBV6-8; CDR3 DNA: TGTGCCAGCAGCTCCGGGACTAGCTTTTACAATGAGCAGTTCTTC; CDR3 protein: CASSSGTSFYNEQFF
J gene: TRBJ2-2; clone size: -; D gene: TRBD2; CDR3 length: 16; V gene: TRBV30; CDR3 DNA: TGTGCCTGGAGCGGGACTAGCGGGAGTATCACCGGGAAGCTGTTTTTT; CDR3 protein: CAWSGTSGSITGKLFF